A selection of T cell receptor beta chains follows, all from one sample in a study of PD-1 blockade in classical Hodgkin lymphoma. Measured with immunoSEQ multiplex PCR; TCRdb has only the in-frame clones, and not every one. The sample holds 50,000 or so clones, approximately 90% seen once. Sequencing was performed on peripheral blood mononuclear cells (PBMCs), taken before the second cycle of nivolumab. Receptor source: a human donor with classical Hodgkin lymphoma. CDR3s include the opening cysteine and the closing phenylalanine or tryptophan. The D gene is left open where the match is weak. Clone size, where shown, is once, few, many, or a class for clones that have expanded.

d_call	clone_size	v_call	j_call	cdr3_aa	cdr3_nt
-	once	TRBV5-6	TRBJ2-1	CASSLGVGVKYNEQFF	TGTGCCAGCAGCTTGGGCGTCGGGGTAAAGTACAATGAGCAGTTCTTC
-	-	TRBV14	TRBJ2-2	CASSQVLGGYNTGELFF	TGTGCCAGCAGCCAAGTGCTAGGGGGATACAACACCGGGGAGCTGTTTTTT
TRBD1	-	TRBV29-1	TRBJ1-4	CSVDRGGEKLFF	TGCAGCGTCGACAGGGGCGGTGAAAAACTGTTTTTT
-	-	TRBV30	TRBJ2-5	CAWSRGGQETQYF	TGTGCCTGGAGTCGGGGAGGCCAAGAGACCCAGTACTTC
-	-	TRBV7-9	TRBJ2-6	CASSATIGQPYSGANVLTF	TGTGCCAGCAGCGCTACTATTGGACAGCCCTACTCTGGGGCCAACGTCCTGACTTTC
TRBD1	-	TRBV4-3	TRBJ1-1	CASSQRDRGRAEAFF	TGCGCCAGCAGCCAACGGGACAGGGGTAGGGCTGAAGCTTTCTTT
-	-	TRBV9	TRBJ2-7	CASSAGGGTAPYEQYF	TGTGCCAGCAGCGCCGGGGGCGGAACGGCCCCCTACGAGCAGTACTTC
-	-	TRBV2	TRBJ2-1	CASSWGRANEQFF	TGTGCCAGCAGTTGGGGCAGGGCAAATGAGCAGTTCTTC
TRBD2	once	TRBV9	TRBJ2-1	CASSVDGGSSYNEQFF	TGTGCCAGCAGCGTAGATGGCGGGAGCTCCTACAATGAGCAGTTCTTC
-	-	TRBV19	TRBJ1-1	CASSPQQGNTEAFF	TGTGCCAGTAGTCCGCAACAGGGGAACACTGAAGCTTTCTTT
TRBD1	-	TRBV11-3	TRBJ2-2	CASSRQGPGELFF	TGTGCCAGCAGCCGACAGGGGCCCGGGGAGCTGTTTTTT
-	-	TRBV18	TRBJ1-6	CASSPSGEGSPLHF	TGTGCCAGCTCACCTTCAGGGGAGGGTTCACCCCTCCACTTT
TRBD2	-	TRBV13	TRBJ2-3	CASSLGLAGPGTDTQYF	TGTGCCAGCAGCTTAGGACTAGCGGGGCCAGGCACAGATACGCAGTATTTT
-	-	TRBV10-1	TRBJ2-7	CASSRGPNYEQYF	TGCGCCAGCAGTAGGGGACCGAATTACGAGCAGTACTTC
-	-	TRBV19	TRBJ1-5	CASSNSQSNQPQHF	TGTGCCAGTAGTAACAGCCAGAGCAATCAGCCCCAGCATTTT
TRBD1	-	TRBV19	TRBJ2-2	CASSTRQGAAGELFF	TGTGCCAGTAGTACCCGACAGGGGGCTGCCGGGGAGCTGTTTTTT
-	-	TRBV11-2	TRBJ2-5	CASRNGGRETQYF	TGTGCCAGCAGGAATGGGGGTCGGGAGACCCAGTACTTC
TRBD2	-	TRBV27	TRBJ2-1	CASRDPSGGSYNEQFF	TGTGCCAGCAGGGACCCTAGCGGGGGATCCTACAATGAGCAGTTCTTC
-	-	TRBV28	TRBJ1-2	CASTRWGGANYGYTF	TGTGCCAGCACCCGCTGGGGGGGCGCTAACTATGGCTACACCTTC
-	-	TRBV18	TRBJ1-1	CASSPRDTEAFF	TGTGCCAGCTCACCCCGGGACACTGAAGCTTTCTTT
-	-	TRBV5-1	TRBJ1-2	CASSFSDSGYTF	TGCGCCAGCAGCTTTTCGGACTCTGGCTACACCTTC
-	-	TRBV27	TRBJ2-2	CASSRRVSGELFF	TGTGCCAGCAGTCGCAGGGTTTCCGGGGAGCTGTTTTTT
TRBD1	-	TRBV5-1	TRBJ2-2	CASSLADRENTGELFF	TGCGCCAGCAGCTTGGCCGACAGGGAAAACACCGGGGAGCTGTTTTTT
-	few	TRBV6-1	TRBJ1-5	CASTERAGNQPQHF	TGTGCCAGCACAGAAAGGGCGGGCAATCAGCCCCAGCATTTT
TRBD1	once	TRBV7-2	TRBJ1-2	CASSFWGQIYGYTF	TGTGCCAGCAGCTTCTGGGGACAGATCTATGGCTACACCTTC
TRBD2	-	TRBV11-3	TRBJ2-1	CASSLVGTSENEQFF	TGTGCCAGCAGCTTAGTCGGGACTAGTGAAAATGAGCAGTTCTTC
-	once	TRBV5-1	TRBJ2-3	CASSLVPGNTDTQYF	TGCGCCAGCAGCTTGGTCCCGGGGAACACAGATACGCAGTATTTT
-	-	TRBV9	TRBJ1-4	CASSGGGNEKLFF	TGTGCCAGCAGCGGCGGAGGTAATGAAAAACTGTTTTTT
-	-	TRBV21-1	TRBJ2-6	CASSKESGPMLGANVLTF	TGTGCCAGCAGCAAAGAATCGGGACCGATGCTGGGGGCCAACGTCCTGACTTTC
-	-	TRBV5-6	TRBJ1-1	CASGRGNTEAFF	TGTGCCAGCGGCAGGGGGAACACTGAAGCTTTCTTT
-	-	TRBV6-1	TRBJ2-7	CASSTGTAYSYEQYF	TGTGCCAGCAGCACCGGGACGGCTTACTCCTACGAGCAGTACTTC
-	-	TRBV6-1	TRBJ2-1	CASSEIYNEQFF	TGTGCCAGCAGTGAGATTTACAATGAGCAGTTCTTC
-	-	TRBV5-4	TRBJ2-7	CASSLVVSSRSYEQYF	TGTGCCAGCAGCTTAGTCGTTTCGTCGAGGTCCTACGAGCAGTACTTC
-	-	TRBV30	TRBJ2-1	CAWKGIGYNEQFF	TGTGCCTGGAAGGGTATAGGTTACAATGAGCAGTTCTTC